The rows below give T cell receptor beta chains drawn from one sample of a study of T cell responses to AZD1222 COVID-19 vaccine. TCRdb keeps only in-frame clones here, not all; method: immunoSEQ multiplex PCR. This sample carries roughly 150,000 clones, less than 95% of them seen once, and the ten largest clones take approximately 1.4%. Sequenced material: peripheral blood, taken on day 0 of AZD1222 vaccination. The receptors originated from an adult in good health. CDR3s include the opening cysteine and the closing phenylalanine or tryptophan. The D gene is left open where the match is weak. Some rows mark clone size as missing; the rest say once, few, many or name a class of expanded clone.

size	length	J	V	D	DNA	CDR3
NA	12	TRBJ2-5	TRBV10-3	NA	TGTGCCATCAGCTCCGGGACAGAGACCCAGTACTTC	CAISSGTETQYF
NA	17	TRBJ2-7	TRBV7-2	NA	TGTGCCAGCTGCCTAGCTCCGGGACTACGCCGGGGGCTTGAGCAGTACTTC	CASCLAPGLRRGLEQYF
NA	13	TRBJ2-1	TRBV7-3	TRBD1	TGTGCCAGCAGCTTACAGGGGGTGGGTGAGCAGTTCTTC	CASSLQGVGEQFF
NA	13	TRBJ1-2	TRBV30	NA	TGTGCCTGGAGGGGTACAGGAGTCCGGGGCTACACCTTC	CAWRGTGVRGYTF
NA	13	TRBJ2-6	TRBV15	NA	TGTGCCACCAGGTTGCCTGGGGCCAACGTCCTGACTTTC	CATRLPGANVLTF
few	15	TRBJ2-2	TRBV27	NA	TGTGCCAGCAGTTTGAGTAGCGGCGCCACCGGGGAGCTGTTTTTT	CASSLSSGATGELFF
few	13	TRBJ1-2	TRBV6-5	TRBD1	TGTGCCACCAAGGACAGGGAAGGTGATGGCTACACCTTC	CATKDREGDGYTF
NA	14	TRBJ1-4	TRBV30	NA	TGTGCCTGGAGTAAGTTAGGAACTAATGAAAAACTGTTTTTT	CAWSKLGTNEKLFF
NA	17	TRBJ1-4	TRBV7-8	NA	TGTGCCAGCAGCTTAAGGGAGACAGGATCTAGGGGTGAAAAACTGTTTTTT	CASSLRETGSRGEKLFF
NA	14	TRBJ2-1	TRBV29-1	NA	TGCAGCGTTGAGGCCGGGACAACATACAATGAGCAGTTCTTC	CSVEAGTTYNEQFF